This TCR beta chain was captured by sequencing in a study of blood T cell repertoires in COVID-19. Study overall: The samples span acute and convalescent COVID-19 from the United States, Italy and Spain.

With V trimmed by 6 bases and J by 7 bases, 8 bases remained unmatched. The CDR3 is made up of 15 amino acids. Germline lookup yields CDR1 SNHLY and CDR2 FYNNEI. Authors' analysis steps: Nucleated cell counts were estimated from reference gene primer amplification. Profiling relied on immunoSEQ multiplex PCR, and the TCRdb table lists in-frame clones only, not all of them. The V and J calls and the clone size are those of that table, but D and trimming were determined from the DNA. The sample has 90,000 to 120,000 clones, about 87% seen once; the top ten hold around 6.5%. This rearrangement joins TRBV2 to TRBJ1-6; TRBD1 matches at 8 bases. The sequencing sample was made of peripheral blood. This clonotype originated in a middle-aged man with active or convalescent COVID-19. CDR3 coding DNA: TGTGCCAGCAGGGAGAGCGCAGGGGGCAATTCACCCCTCCACTTT. This sequence encodes CASRESAGGNSPLHF.